This TCR beta chain was recovered during a study of shared clonotypes between healthy human individuals. V lost 3 bases and J lost 0; bases outside the gene matches: 2. Looked up from germline, CDR1 is KGHSH and CDR2 is LQKENI. CDR3 length: 14 amino acids. Overall study results and limits: Naive subsets typically showed greater estimated richness than memory subsets.

Notes on this clone: Antigen specificity is unknown. Different DNA sequences within this sample yield the same CDR3.

The data were produced by immunoSEQ multiplex PCR, yet TCRdb's version contains in-frame clones alone and is incomplete. The sample has some 1.4 million clones, roughly 96% seen once. The chain joins TRBV18 to TRBJ2-7, with 7 bases lining up with TRBD1. The sequenced sample consisted of naive CD4+ T cells sorted from blood. Subset denoted: CD45RA+ positively selected. This clonotype was sampled from a young man in good health. CDR3: CASSPRTGSYEQYF. As DNA, the CDR3 is TGTGCCAGCTCACCCCGGACAGGCTCCTACGAGCAGTACTTC.